Listed below are T cell receptor beta chains from one sample, sequenced in a study of CD8 T cells in ankylosing spondylitis. TCRdb independently ran MiXCR on the 5' RACE reads; one entry per CDR3 protein. The sample carries some 250,000 distinct CDR3 sequences, less than 10% recorded once. Sequences were obtained from blood, either unsorted or a sorted T cell fraction (not recorded which). The receptor source for this set is a male donor with ankylosing spondylitis or in good health (not recorded which). CDR3s include the opening cysteine and the closing phenylalanine or tryptophan. The D gene is left open where the match is weak. Clone size is shown for a subset of rows, as once, few, many or a class of expanded clone.

TGCAGTGCTAGGGTGGGAGGAGGGCTTAATGAAAAACTGTTTTTT,CSARVGGGLNEKLFF,TRBJ1-4,many,TRBV20-1,NA
TGTGCCACCAGCACGGATAATTCACCCCTCCACTTT,CATSTDNSPLHF,TRBJ1-6,many,TRBV15,NA
TGCAGTGCTATCGCGGTAGACCCGTCGTCAGTCGAAAAACTGTTTTTT,CSAIAVDPSSVEKLFF,TRBJ1-4,many,TRBV20-1,NA
TGTGCCAGCAGCCCTAGGGGCGGGAGTTGGAATGAGCAGTTCTTC,CASSPRGGSWNEQFF,TRBJ2-1,few,TRBV27,TRBD2
TGCAGTGCTAGAGATCAACGGGGGACCGGGGAGCTGTTTTTT,CSARDQRGTGELFF,TRBJ2-2,many,TRBV20-1,NA
TGTGCCAGCAGCATGGGACAGGGCTACACCGGGGAGCTGTTTTTT,CASSMGQGYTGELFF,TRBJ2-2,many,TRBV5-5,TRBD1
TGTGCCAGCAGTCCCTTGGGCCGTGGTATCTACGAGCAGTACTTC,CASSPLGRGIYEQYF,TRBJ2-7,many,TRBV27,NA
TGTGCCAGCAGCTTAAATTCAGCCGGGACTTCCCTATACTTC,CASSLNSAGTSLYF,TRBJ2-5,many,TRBV7-3,NA
TGCAGCGTTGAACCTAGCGGAGGCTATGAGCAGTTCTTC,CSVEPSGGYEQFF,TRBJ2-1,many,TRBV29-1,TRBD2
TGTGCCACCAGTGACCGGCGACAGGGTAGGCTGCTCTTC,CATSDRRQGRLLF,TRBJ2-1,NA,TRBV24-1,TRBD1
TGTGCCAGCAGCCAAACCTTCAATCCCTTACTCCCCAATGAGCAGTTCTTC,CASSQTFNPLLPNEQFF,TRBJ2-1,many,TRBV7-9,NA
TGTGCCAGCAGCTTCGGGTCCCCCTCCGGGACCGGGGAGCTGTTTTTT,CASSFGSPSGTGELFF,TRBJ2-2,many,TRBV5-6,NA
TGCGCCAGCAGCAAACGTATTGACTCCTACAATGAGCAGTTCTTC,CASSKRIDSYNEQFF,TRBJ2-1,many,TRBV5-1,NA
TGTGCCAGCAGTGTCACAGGGGAGGTTGGCGCTGAAGCTTTCTTT,CASSVTGEVGAEAFF,TRBJ1-1,many,TRBV12-3/TRBV12-4,TRBD1
TGCAGTGCTAGAGGACGTTCGGGAAACTCCGAGCAGTACTTC,CSARGRSGNSEQYF,TRBJ2-7,many,TRBV20-1,NA
TGTGCCAGCAGGCCCCTTAGGACTCCCTCCTACAATGAGCAGTTCTTC,CASRPLRTPSYNEQFF,TRBJ2-1,many,TRBV7-2,NA
TGTGCCAGCAGTTTACCAGGAGAAAACATTCAGTACTTC,CASSLPGENIQYF,TRBJ2-4,many,TRBV27,NA
TGTGCCAGCAGCCCGAAAGGCGGGAGTCTAAGGGAGCAGTACTTC,CASSPKGGSLREQYF,TRBJ2-7,many,TRBV7-2,TRBD2
TGCAGCGCAACGGACAGGTTGGAAGAGCAGTACTTC,CSATDRLEEQYF,TRBJ2-7,many,TRBV20-1,TRBD1
TGCAGCGTTGCCCTAAGACTAGCGAACACCGGGGAGCTGTTTTTT,CSVALRLANTGELFF,TRBJ2-2,many,TRBV29-1,NA
TGCAGTGCTGGCCCTCGCCACCGGGGAGGTAGGACAGATACGCAGTATTTT,CSAGPRHRGGRTDTQYF,TRBJ2-3,few,TRBV20-1,NA